The 10 T cell receptor beta chains listed next were all sequenced from one sample in a study of OX40 agonist ivuxolimab in advanced cancers. Using immunoSEQ multiplex PCR, the repertoire was profiled, and TCRdb retains in-frame clones only, with some absent. The data show about 25,000 clones, with 65% to 90% seen just once and over 35% held by the top ten. The sample here was CD4+ or CD8+ T cells sorted from blood, taken in a trial of the OX40 agonist ivuxolimab. These receptor sequences come from an adult with an advanced solid tumor such as melanoma, head and neck, liver or kidney cancer.

The rearrangement links TRBV27 to TRBJ2-7; the D gene could be TRBD1 or TRBD2 (5 bases each). Germline V lookup: CDR1 MNHEY, CDR2 SMNVEV (reference sequence). Trimming took off 3 bases at V and 5 bases at J, with 17 bases between the two ends. This CDR3 is built from 15 residues. The CDR3 DNA reads as TGTGCCAGCAGTTTGTGGGGGTCTCAGGACCACGAGCAGTACTTC. Amino acid sequence: CASSLWGSQDHEQYF.

The chain couples TRBV6-4 to TRBJ2-1; D unclear. Germline V gene sequence: CDR1 MRHNA, CDR2 SNTAGT. The CDR3 has 13 amino acids. V was clipped by 6 bases and J by 5 bases, with 11 bases between them. CDR3 sequence (DNA): TGTGCCAGCAGCGCCCGAGCCCACAATGAGCAGTTCTTC. It is translated as CASSARAHNEQFF.

The chain combines TRBV6-7 with TRBJ1-1; D may be TRBD1 (5 bases). TRBV6-7 qualifies as an ORF whose function is uncertain. The CDR3 runs 14 residues. Trimming removed 0 bases from V and 8 bases from J, with 13 bases in between. The CDR3 region is CASSYSSGYREAFF. CDR3 bases: TGTGCCAGCAGTTACTCTTCAGGGTATAGGGAAGCTTTCTTT.

V gene TRBV7-9 combines with J gene TRBJ1-2; D is perhaps TRBD1 (5 bases). The CDR3 has 15 amino acids. Germline CDR1 reads SEHNR; CDR2 reads FQNEAQ (reference sequence). The V end lost 2 bases, the J end lost 3 bases, and 13 bases lay between the germline ends. CDR3 DNA: TGTGCCAGCAGCTTAACGTCAGGGCCTTACTATGGCTACACCTTC. Translating gives CASSLTSGPYYGYTF.

This clone has only a few counts. The CDR3 sequence: CASSPTGNTEAFF. Written as DNA, the CDR3 is TGTGCCAGCAGCCCGACAGGGAACACTGAAGCTTTCTTT. The J gene is TRBJ1-1, the V gene TRBV25-1, with TRBD1 as a possible D gene (6 bases). The CDR3 runs to 13 residues. V was cut by 6 bases and J by 1 base, with 9 bases left in between. Per the germline V gene, CDR1 is MGHDK and CDR2 is SYGVNS.

The chain has TRBV28 and TRBJ1-1; 9 nucleotides agree with TRBD1. V gave up 3 bases and J gave up 0 bases; unmatched junction bases: 5. The germline V gene encodes CDR1 MDHEN and CDR2 SYDVKM. This CDR3 contains 16 residues. CDR3 protein: CASSFGTGSMNTEAFF. In DNA, the CDR3 is TGTGCCAGCAGTTTCGGGACAGGGAGCATGAACACTGAAGCTTTCTTT.

The CDR3 region has the DNA TGTGCCAGCAGCTTAGGACAGGGGGCTGCAGATACGCAGTATTTT. This gives the protein CASSLGQGAADTQYF. V usage is TRBV11-3 and J usage is TRBJ2-3, with 10 bases aligning to TRBD1. The V and J ends lost 1 base and 4 bases, in that order; junction bases with no gene match: 2. The CDR3 has 15 amino acids. The V gene's germline CDR1 is SGHNT and CDR2 YENEEA.

The chain recombines TRBV2 with TRBJ1-1; D uncertain. CDR3 length: 10 residues. V lost 10 bases, J lost 10 bases, and 13 bases lay in between. CDR1 is SNHLY, CDR2 FYNNEI, per germline. CDR3: CATWALRAFF. The CDR3 DNA reads TGTGCCACCTGGGCCCTGCGAGCTTTCTTT.

This chain uses TRBV7-9 with TRBJ2-5; D assignment may be TRBD1 or TRBD2 (7 bases each). Germline CDR1 and CDR2: SEHNR and FQNEAQ (reference sequence). The germline V and J ends were trimmed by 5 bases and 5 bases, with 15 bases remaining between them. The CDR3 sequence is 14 residues long. The chain's CDR3 is CASSPRGGPETQYF. DNA for the CDR3: TGTGCCAGCAGCCCCAGGGGGGGGCCGGAGACCCAGTACTTC.

This chain connects TRBV7-3 to TRBJ2-1; 8 bases align to TRBD1. Germline CDR1 and CDR2: SGHTA and FQGTGA. The CDR3 sequence is 15 residues long. V lost 5 bases, J lost 3 bases, and 6 bases stayed unmatched. This CDR3 is CASSPGTGVYNEQFF. CDR3 nucleotide sequence: TGTGCCAGCAGCCCCGGGACAGGTGTCTACAATGAGCAGTTCTTC.